The present T cell receptor (beta chain) was sequenced within a study of identical twins. Study-wide results and limits: Memory repertoires showed no such pattern, whereas abundant cord blood beta clonotypes carried fewer insertions. Findings depended on cross-sectional statistics rather than tracking the same donors.

CDR1 MRHNA and CDR2 SNTAGT come from the germline V gene. V was shortened by 5 bases and J by 2 bases, with 13 bases between the two germline ends. CDR3 length: 15 residues. TCRdb reprocessed the 5' RACE reads with MiXCR, giving one entry per CDR3 protein. The sample consists of about 570,000 distinct CDR3 sequences, more than 9% of them appearing once. This clonotype was counted at least ten times. The antigen remains undetermined. Each donor (without exception) was a healthy Caucasian. Separately, the same data were catalogued under a study of yellow fever vaccine responses in identical twins.

The receptor's source is a woman under 30 in good health. Sequenced sample: PBMCs. The genes are TRBV6-4 and TRBJ2-1, with D unclear. The CDR3 loop is CASSPLAEAYNEQFF. Written as DNA, the CDR3 is TGTGCCAGCAGTCCCTTGGCTGAGGCCTACAATGAGCAGTTCTTC.